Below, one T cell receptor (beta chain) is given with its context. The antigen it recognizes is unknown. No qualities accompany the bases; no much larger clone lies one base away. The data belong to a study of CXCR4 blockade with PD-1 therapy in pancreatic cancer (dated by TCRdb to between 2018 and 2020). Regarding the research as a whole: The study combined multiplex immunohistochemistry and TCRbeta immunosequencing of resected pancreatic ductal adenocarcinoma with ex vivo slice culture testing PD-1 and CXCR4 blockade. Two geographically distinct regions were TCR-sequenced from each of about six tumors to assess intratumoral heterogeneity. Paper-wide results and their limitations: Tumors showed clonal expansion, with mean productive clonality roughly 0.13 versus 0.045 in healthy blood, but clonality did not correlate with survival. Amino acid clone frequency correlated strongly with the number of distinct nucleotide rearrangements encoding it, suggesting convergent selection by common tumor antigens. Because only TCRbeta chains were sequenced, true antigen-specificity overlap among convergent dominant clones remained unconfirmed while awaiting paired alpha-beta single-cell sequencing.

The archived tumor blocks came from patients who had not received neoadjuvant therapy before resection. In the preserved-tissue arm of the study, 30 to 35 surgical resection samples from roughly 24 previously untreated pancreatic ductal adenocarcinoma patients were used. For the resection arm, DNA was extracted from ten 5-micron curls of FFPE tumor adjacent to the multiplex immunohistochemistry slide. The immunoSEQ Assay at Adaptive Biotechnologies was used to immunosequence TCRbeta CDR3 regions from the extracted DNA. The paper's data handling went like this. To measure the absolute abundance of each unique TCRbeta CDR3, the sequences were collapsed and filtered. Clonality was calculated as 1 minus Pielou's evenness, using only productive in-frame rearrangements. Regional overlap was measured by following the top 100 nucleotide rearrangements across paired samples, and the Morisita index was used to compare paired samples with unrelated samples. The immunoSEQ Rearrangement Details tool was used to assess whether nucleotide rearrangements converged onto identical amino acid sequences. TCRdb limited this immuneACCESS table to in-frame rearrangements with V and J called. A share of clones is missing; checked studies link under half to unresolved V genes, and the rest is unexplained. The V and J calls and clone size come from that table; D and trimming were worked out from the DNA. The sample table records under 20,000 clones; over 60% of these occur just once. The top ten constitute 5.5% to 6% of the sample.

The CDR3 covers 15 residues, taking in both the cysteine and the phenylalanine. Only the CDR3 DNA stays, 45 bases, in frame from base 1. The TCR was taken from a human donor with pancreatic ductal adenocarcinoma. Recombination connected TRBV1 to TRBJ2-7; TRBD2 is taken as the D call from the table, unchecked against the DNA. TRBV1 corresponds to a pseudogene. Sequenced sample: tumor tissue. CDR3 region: CASSQDPGNVYEQYF. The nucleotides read TGCGCCAGCAGCCAAGATCCCGGGAACGTATACGAGCAGTACTTC.